This is a list of T cell receptor beta chains from one sample in a study of blood T cell repertoires in COVID-19. Repertoires were generated with immunoSEQ multiplex PCR, while TCRdb's copy carries only in-frame clones and drops some. Here the sample spans around 210,000 clones, about 82% being singletons. Input material: peripheral blood. The receptors come from a man aged 50-59 years with COVID-19, enrolled during active disease. Each CDR3 is given with its conserved first and last residue. The order of the fields is J gene, D gene, clone size, V gene, CDR3 DNA, CDR3 protein. A D gene is named only where the DNA matches it firmly. Expanded clones get a size class; other rows say once, few or many, or leave the size out.

TRBJ2-5 NA NA TRBV9 TGTGCCAGCAGCGTAGGAGGGGGGGGAAAAGAGACCCAGTACTTC CASSVGGGGKETQYF
TRBJ1-1 NA NA TRBV5-4 TGTGCCAGCAGCTTCTTCGACAGGTCGATGAACACTGAAGCTTTCTTT CASSFFDRSMNTEAFF
TRBJ2-3 NA NA TRBV7-9 TGTGCCAGCAGCTTAGGTCATGGCACAGATACGCAGTATTTT CASSLGHGTDTQYF
TRBJ2-1 NA NA TRBV12-3/TRBV12-4 TGTGCCAGCAGTCCTACCAAAAAAAATGAGCAGTTCTTC CASSPTKKNEQFF
TRBJ1-3 NA NA TRBV7-8 TGTGCCAGCAGCCGAGGTGGGACTGCCTCTGGAAACACCATATATTTT CASSRGGTASGNTIYF
TRBJ2-3 TRBD2 NA TRBV29-1 TGCAGCGTTGGCGGACTAGCGGGGTTGACAGATACGCAGTATTTT CSVGGLAGLTDTQYF
TRBJ2-2 NA NA TRBV7-2 TGTGCCAGCAGCTTCCACCCGGGATCCGGGGAGCTGTTTTTT CASSFHPGSGELFF
TRBJ1-5 TRBD1 once TRBV10-3 TGTGCCATCAGTGCCCAGACAGGGGGAGGCCAGCCCCAGCATTTT CAISAQTGGGQPQHF
TRBJ2-5 NA few TRBV7-7 TGTGCTAGCAGCTTAGCCGGAGAGACCCAGTACTTC CASSLAGETQYF
TRBJ1-1 NA NA TRBV28 TGTGCCAGCAGTTTTCCAGGGAATACGAACACTGAAGCTTTCTTT CASSFPGNTNTEAFF
TRBJ2-5 NA NA TRBV5-4 TGTGCCAGCAGCTTGGCGCAGGGATTAGGCCAAGAGACCCAGTACTTC CASSLAQGLGQETQYF
TRBJ1-2 TRBD1 NA TRBV7-2 TGTGCCAGCAGCGGGGGACAGGGGGCTGTGGGCTACACCTTC CASSGGQGAVGYTF
TRBJ1-2 TRBD1 NA TRBV11-1 TGTGCCAGCAGCTACCCAGGGGGTGGCTACACCTTC CASSYPGGGYTF
TRBJ2-3 NA NA TRBV7-2 TGTGCCAGCAGCTTCAGACAGGCAGATACGCAGTATTTT CASSFRQADTQYF
TRBJ2-3 TRBD1 NA TRBV5-1 TGCGCCAGCAGCCCGGACAGGGGGAGGACAGATACGCAGTATTTT CASSPDRGRTDTQYF
TRBJ2-1 NA NA TRBV7-2 TGTGCCAGCAGCTTAGGTGGGGGCGGCATCCCCTACAATGAGCAGTTCTTC CASSLGGGGIPYNEQFF
TRBJ2-7 NA NA TRBV12-3/TRBV12-4 TGTGCCAGCACATCGGCAGGGTCCTACGAGCAGTACTTC CASTSAGSYEQYF
TRBJ1-2 TRBD1 once TRBV15 TGTGCCACCAGCCAGGGGACAGTGACTAACTATGGCTACACCTTC CATSQGTVTNYGYTF
TRBJ2-7 NA NA TRBV21-1 TGTGCCAGCGAGACAGATTTCTACGAGCAGTACTTC CASETDFYEQYF
TRBJ2-3 TRBD2 NA TRBV7-9 TGTGCCAGCAGCCCGGGGGGGACATACACAGATACGCAGTATTTT CASSPGGTYTDTQYF
TRBJ2-7 NA NA TRBV18 TGTGCCAGCTCACCGGGGGGGGCAGGGACCGACGAGCAGTACTTC CASSPGGAGTDEQYF
TRBJ1-2 NA NA TRBV4-2 TGTGCCAGCAGCCAAGAAGTCAGGAACTATGGCTACACCTTC CASSQEVRNYGYTF
TRBJ2-7 TRBD2 NA TRBV11-2 TGTGCCAGCAGCTTAGGTGGTAGCGGGGCGGGGTCCTACGAGCAGTACTTC CASSLGGSGAGSYEQYF
TRBJ2-7 TRBD1 NA TRBV6-5 TGTGCCAGCAGTTACTCACAGGGGCCCTACGAGCAGTACTTC CASSYSQGPYEQYF
TRBJ1-4 NA NA TRBV7-2 TGTGCCAGCAGCTTAGGAAGCTTTAATGAAAAACTGTTTTTT CASSLGSFNEKLFF
TRBJ2-5 TRBD2 NA TRBV20-1 TGCAGTGCTAGTAATGTAGCGGGGGCCAAACAGGACTTC CSASNVAGAKQDF
TRBJ2-3 TRBD2 many TRBV6-2/TRBV6-3 TGTGCCAGCAGTTACCTGGGGGGGGATACGCAGTATTTT CASSYLGGDTQYF
TRBJ1-1 NA NA TRBV6-5 TGTGCCAGCAGAAATACAGCGAACACTGAAGCTTTCTTT CASRNTANTEAFF
TRBJ2-1 TRBD1 NA TRBV2 TGTGCCAGCAGTCTGCGGGACAGGGTCTACAATGAGCAGTTCTTC CASSLRDRVYNEQFF
TRBJ2-2 TRBD1 NA TRBV27 TGTGCCAGCAGCTCCCGGGACAGGGGGCTATCGAACACCGGGGAGCTGTTTTTT CASSSRDRGLSNTGELFF
TRBJ1-3 NA once TRBV4-3 TGCGCCAGCAGCCAAGATATAGCTGGAAACACCATATATTTT CASSQDIAGNTIYF
TRBJ2-3 NA NA TRBV20-1 TGCAGTGCTAGTATGTTCTACACAGATACGCAGTATTTT CSASMFYTDTQYF
TRBJ2-1 NA NA TRBV6-2/TRBV6-3 TGTGCCAGCAGTTACCTATCAGGGCCATGGAATGAGCAGTTCTTC CASSYLSGPWNEQFF